This TCR beta chain was identified during a study of cytomegalovirus exposure and HLA in healthy donors. Only a few counts were recorded for this clone. It was with 60 Vbeta and 13 Jbeta primers that the PCR ran. Sequencing used immunoSEQ multiplex PCR; TCRdb keeps in-frame clones, though not all of them. The repertoire holds around 130,000 clones, around 75% seen once, with less than 3.5% in the top ten. Sequenced material: PBMCs. The TCR originated in a woman aged 40 to 50 in good health and CMV-seropositive.

Here the CDR3 DNA reads TGTGCCAGCAGTTACTCAACAGCAACTAATGAAAAACTGTTTTTT. It is translated as CASSYSTATNEKLFF. The chain has TRBV6-6 and TRBJ1-4; no clear D gene. Per the germline V gene, CDR1 is MNHNY and CDR2 is SVGAGI (reference sequence). The length of the CDR3 is 15 residues. Deletions cut 0 bases from V and 0 bases from J, with 5 bases between.